This T cell receptor (beta chain) was sequenced in a study of blood T cells in healthy people across ages. Then a second PCR, running about 6 to 12 cycles, was carried out with a sample-barcoded 5' primer and a J-beta primer mix. TCRdb itself ran the 5' RACE reads through MiXCR, one entry per CDR3 protein. This table has about 830,000 distinct CDR3 sequences, 55% to 65% appearing once. The source is a man aged 25-45 years in good health. The sample taken for sequencing was blood.

CDR3 in amino acids: CASSYTGSLYEQYF. Here the CDR3 DNA reads TGTGCCAGCAGCTATACGGGCAGCTTGTACGAGCAGTACTTC. This chain connects TRBV7-3 to TRBJ2-5, with no clear D. The assigned J gene may be wrong: the sequence end matches TRBJ2-7 better. The length of the CDR3 is 14 residues. Germline V gives CDR1 SGHTA, CDR2 FQGTGA.